This entry lists 17 T cell receptor beta chains sequenced from one sample in a study of technical replicates of blood from four donors. TCRdb's table, derived via immunoSEQ multiplex PCR, lists solely in-frame clones and lacks some. This table has roughly 70,000 clones, just over 90% appearing once. Material: T cells isolated from PBMCs. The origin of the receptors is a human donor in good health.

The rearrangement joins TRBV11-3 to TRBJ2-2, with 7 bases aligning to TRBD1. Germline V gene sequence: CDR1 SGHNT, CDR2 YENEEA. The CDR3 is made up of 14 amino acids. V shed 5 bases, J shed 4 bases, and the junction held 4 bases outside the gene matches. CDR3 DNA sequence: TGTGCCAGCAGCGCACGACAGGGCACCGGGGAGCTGTTTTTT. As protein: CASSARQGTGELFF.

Only one count was recorded for this clone. The chain couples TRBV5-1 to TRBJ1-2, with TRBD1 as a possible D gene (5 bases). The ends were cut back, 0 bases at V and 13 bases at J, with 16 bases in the middle. The CDR3 loop spans 13 amino acids. CDR1 SGHRS and CDR2 YFSETQ come from the germline V gene. The CDR3 DNA follows: TGCGCCAGCAGCTTGGCGGGACTGTCGGGTGGCACCTTC. Its translation: CASSLAGLSGGTF.

The chain joins TRBV19 to TRBJ2-3; a weak D match, TRBD1 (5 bases). CDR1 is LNHDA, CDR2 SQIVND, per germline (reference sequence). CDR3 size: 17 residues. V was trimmed by 8 bases and J by 2 bases, leaving 23 bases between them. This CDR3 is CASRSIGWTSTTDTQYF. CDR3 DNA sequence: TGTGCCAGTCGTTCCATTGGTTGGACATCTACCACAGATACGCAGTATTTT.

V gene TRBV28 combines with J gene TRBJ2-7; weak D call: TRBD2 (6 bases). V dropped 4 bases and J dropped 3 bases, with 16 bases sitting between them. Germline V lookup: CDR1 MDHEN, CDR2 SYDVKM. The length of the CDR3 is 15 residues. The CDR3 DNA is TGTGCCAGCAGTTCCTCGCGTGGGGGGTTCTACGAGCAGTACTTC. Translated: CASSSSRGGFYEQYF.

The V and J genes are TRBV28 and TRBJ2-2; D gene uncertain. Germline CDR1 is MDHEN and CDR2 is SYDVKM. Trimming shortened V by 3 bases and J by 7 bases, and 9 bases separated the two germline ends. The CDR3 loop spans 13 amino acids. CDR3 nucleotides: TGTGCCAGCAGTTTTAATGTTGTCGGGGAGCTGTTTTTT. It is translated as CASSFNVVGELFF.

The chain joins TRBV6-5 to TRBJ1-2; the match to TRBD1 covers 8 bases. The CDR3 has 15 amino acids. Germline trimming cut 2 bases from V and 4 bases from J; bases unmatched to any gene: 6. CDR1 MNHEY and CDR2 SVGAGI come from the germline V gene. The CDR3 loop reads CASSYTGTGRYGYTF. The CDR3 DNA follows: TGTGCCAGCAGTTACACCGGGACAGGACGCTATGGCTACACCTTC.

The rearrangement uses TRBV4-1 and TRBJ2-2; TRBD2 matches at 11 bases. The CDR3 consists of 19 residues. J lost 3 bases, V lost 1 base, and 10 bases had no gene match. Germline V gives CDR1 MGHRA, CDR2 YSYEKL. CDR3 amino acids: CASSQVKLAGGRYTGELFF. CDR3 DNA: TGCGCCAGCAGCCAAGTTAAGCTAGCGGGAGGAAGGTACACCGGGGAGCTGTTTTTT.

This clone was detected once. The rearrangement joins TRBV11-3 to TRBJ2-2, with no clear D. Germline CDR1 and CDR2: SGHNT and YENEEA. The CDR3 extends over 13 amino acids. V was pared by 5 bases and J by 5 bases, with 9 bases between. CDR3 in amino acids: CASSPERTGELFF. For the CDR3, the DNA is TGTGCCAGCAGCCCAGAGAGGACCGGGGAGCTGTTTTTT.

The chain joins TRBV18 to TRBJ2-7, with a weak D call TRBD2 (5 bases). Trimming left V 4 bases short and J 2 bases short, with 18 bases between. The germline V gene encodes CDR1 KGHSH and CDR2 LQKENI. This CDR3 has 16 amino acids. The CDR3 sequence: CASSLWWERSTYEQYF. The CDR3 nucleotides are TGTGCCAGCTCACTATGGTGGGAGCGGAGCACCTACGAGCAGTACTTC.

The chain carries TRBV4-1 and TRBJ2-1; D may be TRBD2 (6 bases). V gave up 1 base and J gave up 5 bases, with 21 bases separating them. This CDR3 is built from 18 residues. CDR1 is MGHRA, CDR2 YSYEKL, per germline. The CDR3 here is CASSQANGRGTKDNEQFF. Here the CDR3 DNA reads TGCGCCAGCAGCCAAGCCAACGGACGCGGGACGAAAGACAATGAGCAGTTCTTC.

The chain recombines TRBV27 with TRBJ1-1; 7 bases match TRBD1. Germline trimming cut 4 bases from V and 10 bases from J; bases unmatched to any gene: 9. The CDR3 has 13 amino acids. Germline CDR1 is MNHEY and CDR2 is SMNVEV (reference sequence). The CDR3 spells CASSSTTGVAAFF. CDR3 sequence (DNA): TGTGCCAGCAGTTCAACAACAGGGGTGGCAGCTTTCTTT.

The J gene is TRBJ1-2, the V gene TRBV6-1, with D unresolved. V was pared by 4 bases and J by 8 bases, with 17 bases between. Germline V gene data show CDR1 as MNHNS and CDR2 as SASEGT. This CDR3 spans 14 amino acids. CDR3 residues: CASSGELSSLGYTF. The CDR3 region has the DNA TGTGCCAGCAGTGGGGAGCTATCCAGCCTAGGCTACACCTTC.

This clone was recorded only once. At one of its ends the junction is not consistent with the germline gene, which may arise from a read error. This chain links TRBV9 with TRBJ2-2; TRBD2 might be the D (7 bases). The CDR3 runs 19 residues. Germline assignment: CDR1 SGDLS and CDR2 YYNGEE. The DNA for the CDR3 is TGTGCCAGCACCGTAAGCTCTCGTCGCGGGGGCCTAAACACCGGGGAGCTGTTTTTT. Translating it yields CASTVSSRRGGLNTGELFF.

Here the CDR3 reads CASSLAPGAKNIQYF. As DNA, the CDR3 is TGTGCCAGCAGCTTGGCCCCGGGTGCCAAAAACATTCAGTACTTC. V usage is TRBV5-6 and J usage is TRBJ2-4; D unresolved. V was trimmed by 0 bases and J by 1 base, leaving 8 bases between them. The CDR3 has 15 residues. Germline V gene data show CDR1 as SGHDT and CDR2 as YYEEEE.

The CDR3 bases are TGTGCCTGGAGGGCAGGGTCCTATGGCTACACCTTC. This gives the protein CAWRAGSYGYTF. The genes are TRBV30 and TRBJ1-2, with D perhaps TRBD1 (5 bases). Germline lookup yields CDR1 GTSNPN and CDR2 SVGIG (reference sequence). This CDR3 spans 12 amino acids. V shed 3 bases and J shed 4 bases, with 9 bases lying between them.

The chain employs TRBV11-3 and TRBJ2-7, with a tentative D call TRBD2 (6 bases). The V gene's germline CDR1 is SGHNT and CDR2 YENEEA. This CDR3 region has 14 residues. Trimming took 5 bases from V and 5 from J, leaving 16 bases between them. The CDR3 region is CASSPPTSVNEQYF. The CDR3 DNA is TGTGCCAGCAGCCCACCGACTAGTGTGAACGAGCAGTACTTC.

The genes are TRBV5-5 and TRBJ1-2; D is perhaps TRBD1 (5 bases). Germline-derived CDR1 and CDR2 are SGHKS and YYEKEE (reference sequence). V was cut by 7 bases and J by 6 bases, with 13 bases left in between. The CDR3 contains 12 residues. CDR3 coding DNA: TGTGCCAGCGAAACGGGGGAGGATGGCTACACCTTC. This codes for CASETGEDGYTF.